The entry below describes one T cell receptor (beta chain). Original methodology: For nucleated cells, counts were estimated from reference gene primer amplification. Assay used: immunoSEQ multiplex PCR; TCRdb lists only in-frame clones, some missing. V and J calls and clone size are as listed in that table; D and trimming were resolved from the DNA. The profile covers some 130,000 clones, with roughly 89% appearing a single time and around 4.2% taken by the ten largest. The entry originates in a study of blood T cell repertoires in COVID-19. V dropped 3 bases and J dropped 1 base, with 7 bases sitting between them. Germline CDR1 is SGDLS and CDR2 is YYNGEE. This CDR3 is built from 13 residues.

The chain links TRBV9 to TRBJ2-5; D uncertain. The clonotype comes from a man in his 60s with COVID-19, enrolled during active disease. Specimen: peripheral blood. CDR3 sequence reads: CASSDSGQETQYF. The CDR3 nucleotides read TGTGCCAGCAGCGATAGTGGCCAAGAGACCCAGTACTTC.